Below, one TCR beta chain is given with its context. The sample is drawn from a study of T cell changes during pregnancy in multiple sclerosis. The method was immunoSEQ multiplex PCR; TCRdb's version includes in-frame clones alone and lacks a portion of them. Of about 75,000 clones in the sample, around 89% were seen once. The V gene's germline CDR1 is LGHNT and CDR2 FRNRAP. CDR3 length equals 16 residues. The V gene end was trimmed by 4 bases and the J gene end by 4 bases; junction bases not matched to a gene: 8. The clonotype comes from a female donor in good health, enrolled as a control in a pregnancy study. The input for sequencing was peripheral blood, taken in the first trimester of pregnancy. The V and J genes are TRBV12-5 and TRBJ2-7, with 12 bases fitting TRBD1. In DNA form, the CDR3 reads TGTGCTAGTGGTTCCTCCGGGACAGGGGGCTTATACGAGCAGTACTTC. Translation gives CASGSSGTGGLYEQYF.